Listed below are T cell receptor beta chains from one sample, sequenced in a study of CD8 T cells in Susac syndrome. TCRdb redid the calling of the immunoSEQ multiplex PCR reads with MiXCR, one entry per CDR3 protein. The data show 170,000 or so distinct CDR3 sequences, approximately 94% seen once. The sample consisted of CD4+ T cells from PBMCs. All receptors derive from a human donor with multiple sclerosis. CDR3s include the opening cysteine and the closing phenylalanine or tryptophan. The D gene is left open where the match is weak. For some rows the clone size is stated as once, few or many, or as a class when expanded; others skip it.

cdr3_aa: CASSYLTNSDRYYGYTF
cdr3_nt: TGTGCCAGCAGTTACCTGACGAACAGCGATCGCTACTATGGCTACACCTTC
clone_size: .
j_call: TRBJ1-2
d_call: .
cdr3_length: 17
v_call: TRBV6-2/TRBV6-3

cdr3_aa: CASRRDSDQQYF
cdr3_nt: TGTGCCAGCAGGCGGGACAGTGATCAGCAGTACTTC
clone_size: .
j_call: TRBJ2-7
d_call: .
cdr3_length: 12
v_call: TRBV2

cdr3_aa: CASSPSGGELNIQYF
cdr3_nt: TGTGCCAGCAGCCCAAGTGGGGGGGAACTAAACATTCAGTACTTC
clone_size: .
j_call: TRBJ2-4
d_call: TRBD2
cdr3_length: 15
v_call: TRBV7-2

cdr3_aa: CASSFGGDQPQHF
cdr3_nt: TGTGCCAGCAGTTTCGGGGGTGATCAGCCCCAGCATTTT
clone_size: .
j_call: TRBJ1-5
d_call: .
cdr3_length: 13
v_call: TRBV12-3/TRBV12-4

cdr3_aa: CASSKSGTEAFF
cdr3_nt: TGTGCCAGCAGTAAATCTGGCACTGAAGCTTTCTTT
clone_size: once
j_call: TRBJ1-1
d_call: .
cdr3_length: 12
v_call: TRBV2

cdr3_aa: CASRPQGQRNEQFF
cdr3_nt: TGTGCCAGCCGCCCCCAAGGACAAAGAAATGAGCAGTTCTTC
clone_size: .
j_call: TRBJ2-1
d_call: .
cdr3_length: 14
v_call: TRBV6-2/TRBV6-3

cdr3_aa: CSVNPRGSTGELFF
cdr3_nt: TGCAGCGTTAACCCCCGGGGCTCCACCGGGGAGCTGTTTTTT
clone_size: .
j_call: TRBJ2-2
d_call: .
cdr3_length: 14
v_call: TRBV29-1

cdr3_aa: CSARDRGSYNEQFF
cdr3_nt: TGCAGTGCTAGGGACAGAGGCTCCTACAATGAGCAGTTCTTC
clone_size: .
j_call: TRBJ2-1
d_call: .
cdr3_length: 14
v_call: TRBV20-1

cdr3_aa: CASSSDRVRQPQHF
cdr3_nt: TGTGCCAGCAGTTCTGACAGGGTTAGACAGCCCCAGCATTTT
clone_size: once
j_call: TRBJ1-5
d_call: TRBD1
cdr3_length: 14
v_call: TRBV27

cdr3_aa: CASSPPWTGGIGETQYF
cdr3_nt: TGTGCCAGCAGTCCACCCTGGACAGGGGGAATAGGAGAGACCCAGTACTTC
clone_size: once
j_call: TRBJ2-5
d_call: TRBD1
cdr3_length: 17
v_call: TRBV12-3/TRBV12-4

cdr3_aa: CASSLGLAGVETQYF
cdr3_nt: TGTGCCAGCAGTTTAGGACTAGCGGGAGTTGAGACCCAGTACTTC
clone_size: .
j_call: TRBJ2-5
d_call: TRBD2
cdr3_length: 15
v_call: TRBV28

cdr3_aa: CASSPPPGQETQYF
cdr3_nt: TGCGCCAGCAGCCCCCCCCCGGGCCAAGAGACCCAGTACTTC
clone_size: .
j_call: TRBJ2-5
d_call: .
cdr3_length: 14
v_call: TRBV5-1

cdr3_aa: CASSPDGSSGNTIYF
cdr3_nt: TGTGCCAGCAGCCCAGATGGGAGCTCTGGAAACACCATATATTTT
clone_size: .
j_call: TRBJ1-3
d_call: .
cdr3_length: 15
v_call: TRBV9

cdr3_aa: CASSQVSPAGGGETQYF
cdr3_nt: TGTGCCAGCAGCCAAGTATCACCAGCGGGAGGAGGCGAGACCCAGTACTTC
clone_size: .
j_call: TRBJ2-5
d_call: TRBD2
cdr3_length: 17
v_call: TRBV4-2

cdr3_aa: CASSSTTGGDQPQHF
cdr3_nt: TGTGCCAGCAGTTCCACGACAGGGGGGGATCAGCCCCAGCATTTT
clone_size: .
j_call: TRBJ1-5
d_call: TRBD1
cdr3_length: 15
v_call: TRBV6-5

cdr3_aa: CASSAGTGGGETQYF
cdr3_nt: TGTGCCAGCTCCGCCGGGACAGGGGGAGGAGAGACCCAGTACTTC
clone_size: .
j_call: TRBJ2-5
d_call: TRBD1
cdr3_length: 15
v_call: TRBV18

cdr3_aa: CSARGGSYEQYF
cdr3_nt: TGCAGTGCTAGAGGAGGGTCCTACGAGCAGTACTTC
clone_size: .
j_call: TRBJ2-7
d_call: .
cdr3_length: 12
v_call: TRBV20-1

cdr3_aa: CASSREEGRAGYGYTF
cdr3_nt: TGTGCCAGCAGTCGTGAGGAGGGCAGGGCTGGCTATGGCTACACCTTC
clone_size: .
j_call: TRBJ1-2
d_call: .
cdr3_length: 16
v_call: TRBV2

cdr3_aa: CAISERKGGDTEAFF
cdr3_nt: TGTGCCATCAGTGAAAGGAAGGGGGGGGACACTGAAGCTTTCTTT
clone_size: .
j_call: TRBJ1-1
d_call: .
cdr3_length: 15
v_call: TRBV10-3

cdr3_aa: CASSVPDRVGTGELFF
cdr3_nt: TGTGCCAGCAGTGTCCCCGACAGGGTGGGAACCGGGGAGCTGTTTTTT
clone_size: .
j_call: TRBJ2-2
d_call: TRBD1
cdr3_length: 16
v_call: TRBV2

cdr3_aa: CASNEGGQGNSSYNSPLHF
cdr3_nt: TGTGCCAGTAACGAAGGTGGACAGGGGAATAGCTCCTATAATTCACCCCTCCACTTT
clone_size: .
j_call: TRBJ1-6
d_call: TRBD1
cdr3_length: 19
v_call: TRBV19

cdr3_aa: CASMGGALWGNSPLHF
cdr3_nt: TGTGCCAGCATGGGAGGGGCACTTTGGGGTAATTCACCCCTCCACTTT
clone_size: .
j_call: TRBJ1-6
d_call: .
cdr3_length: 16
v_call: TRBV2

cdr3_aa: CSISGDLYNEQFF
cdr3_nt: TGCAGTATCAGCGGGGACCTCTACAATGAGCAGTTCTTC
clone_size: .
j_call: TRBJ2-1
d_call: TRBD2
cdr3_length: 13
v_call: TRBV20-1